This TCR beta chain was recovered during a study of cytomegalovirus exposure and HLA in healthy donors. The wider study: Falling in the Caucasian-associated ancestry cluster were less than 85% of under 450 genotyped donors.

The PCR used 60 Vbeta and 13 Jbeta primers. Clones were sequenced by immunoSEQ multiplex PCR, and TCRdb holds only the in-frame ones, with some missing. With tens of thousands of clones in the sample, the ten largest clones hold roughly 11%. Findings and limits, study-wide: Earlier results showed most TCR beta V segments being productive about 90% or about 30% of the time. Presence/absence analyses rested on an assumption that sequencing depth was roughly uniform across donors. Available immune exposure information covered CMV serostatus only.

On this clone: The antigen remains unidentified.

V was shortened by 2 bases and J by 4 bases, with 18 bases between the two germline ends. The CDR3 extends over 16 amino acids. In germline, CDR1 is MNHNS, CDR2 SASEGT. This chain joins TRBV6-1 and TRBJ2-7; D possibly corresponds to TRBD2 (5 bases). The sample taken for sequencing was PBMCs. This TCR was recovered from a woman aged 45-65 years in good health and CMV-seropositive. The CDR3 DNA follows: TGTGCCAGCAGTGAACGGGGAGCCGGCGCGCAGTACGAGCAGTACTTC. It translates to CASSERGAGAQYEQYF.